The 5 T cell receptor beta chains presented below share a single source sample, sequenced in a study of T cell repertoires in cytomegalovirus infection. TCRdb re-derived calls from the reads in MiXCR, one entry per CDR3 protein. There are roughly 990,000 distinct CDR3 sequences in the sample; roughly 31% occur only once, and over 12% lies in the top ten. Their specific antigens are unknown. The sequences come from cultured CD8+ T cells from PBMCs, collected from culture after CMV antigen stimulation. The receptors were sampled from a human donor in good health (CMV status not recorded). Some clones in this sample may be carry-over from other donors' samples.

As concerns this clonotype: One junction end disagrees with the germline gene, perhaps due to a read error. The gene calls are TRBV12-3 or TRBV12-4 and TRBJ2-7, with TRBD2 as a possible D gene (6 bases). The CDR3 covers 12 residues. The CDR3 reads CVSMGGTYEQYF. In DNA, the CDR3 is TGTGTCAGCATGGGGGGAACCTACGAGCAGTACTTC.

This sequence joins TRBV12-3 or TRBV12-4 and TRBJ1-2, with a possible D match to TRBD1 (5 bases). V lost 6 bases and J 4 bases, leaving 18 bases between the germline ends. CDR3 size: 15 residues. CDR3 residues: CASSPAGLPFYGYTF. The CDR3 bases are TGTGCCAGCAGCCCGGCAGGGCTCCCCTTCTATGGCTACACCTTC.

Of note for this clonotype: This may be a read error: a much more frequent sequence differs by one nucleotide. The chain is built from TRBV7-4 and TRBJ2-1; possible D gene TRBD2, 5 bases. CDR1 and CDR2 from the germline V gene are SGHVT and SQSDAQ. The length of the CDR3 is 16 residues. The CDR3 nucleotides read TGTGCCAGCAACTTAGCGACCCTGGAGACCCACAATGAGCAGTTCTTC. It translates to CASNLATLETHNEQFF.

This clonotype showed up many times. This chain links TRBV7-8 with TRBJ1-1; possible D gene TRBD1, 5 bases. CDR1 SGHVS and CDR2 FQNEAQ come from the germline V gene. V lost 1 base and J 8 bases, leaving 8 bases between the germline ends. The CDR3 is made up of 12 amino acids. CDR3 amino acids: CASSLGQIEAFF. As DNA, the CDR3 is TGTGCCAGCAGCTTAGGACAGATCGAAGCTTTCTTT.

This clonotype was seen more than once but under ten times. The chain employs TRBV5-6 and TRBJ2-6; D ambiguous. The CDR3 has 13 residues. V was shortened by 5 bases and J by 2 bases, with 5 bases between the two germline ends. Germline CDR1 reads SGHDT; CDR2 reads YYEEEE. The CDR3 loop reads CASRDPGANVLTF. CDR3 nucleotide sequence: TGTGCCAGCAGGGATCCTGGGGCCAACGTCCTGACTTTC.